This is a list of T cell receptor beta chains from one sample in a study of tumor-infiltrating lymphocytes in localized non-small cell lung cancer. The assay was immunoSEQ multiplex PCR, and TCRdb's table has in-frame clones only and misses some. The sample contains under 25,000 clones, 50% to 80% of which appear only once. Sequenced sample: lung tumor tissue. The receptors here all came from a human donor with non-small cell lung cancer. CDR3s include the opening cysteine and the closing phenylalanine or tryptophan. Each record gives: J gene, V gene, D gene, clone size, CDR3 DNA, CDR3 protein. D genes are given only for firm matches. Size is omitted from some rows. Given values are once, few, many or a class for expanded clones.

TRBJ2-1	TRBV29-1	TRBD2	once	TGCAGCGTTGAAGATCAATCCGGGACTACATACAATGAGCAGTTCTTC	CSVEDQSGTTYNEQFF
TRBJ2-7	TRBV5-4	NA	few	TGTGCCAGCTCCACGGGGAACTCCTACGAGCAGTACTTC	CASSTGNSYEQYF
TRBJ2-1	TRBV11-2	NA	NA	TGTGCCAGCAGCTTGGTGATCTCCTACAATGAGCAGTTCTTC	CASSLVISYNEQFF
TRBJ2-6	TRBV5-4	NA	once	TGTGCCAGCAGCCCGCCTGGAGGAACTGGGGCCAACGTCCTGACTTTC	CASSPPGGTGANVLTF
TRBJ2-7	TRBV13	TRBD1	NA	TGTGCCAGCAGCCAGCAGGGGGTCCTCTCCTACGAGCAGTACTTC	CASSQQGVLSYEQYF
TRBJ2-3	TRBV18	NA	few	TGTGCCAGCTCACCACAGAGCACAGATACGCAGTATTTT	CASSPQSTDTQYF
TRBJ2-1	TRBV9	NA	NA	TGTGCCAGCAGCGTAACGGGATCAGACAATGAGCAGTTCTTC	CASSVTGSDNEQFF
TRBJ1-1	TRBV18	NA	few	TGTGCCAGCTCACCTAGTCCGGCAATGAACACTGAAGCTTTCTTT	CASSPSPAMNTEAFF
TRBJ2-2	TRBV9	TRBD2	few	TGTGCCAGCAGCCGAGCGGGAGGGGGCACCGGGGAGCTGTTTTTT	CASSRAGGGTGELFF
TRBJ1-2	TRBV19	NA	NA	TGTGCCACGCTACCGGGACATCGGACCGAAAACTATGGCTACACCTTC	CATLPGHRTENYGYTF
TRBJ2-3	TRBV2	NA	NA	TGTGCCAGCAGCGGCCTTATAACAGATACGCAGTATTTT	CASSGLITDTQYF
TRBJ2-2	TRBV13	NA	few	TGTGCCAGCAGCTTAGAGGGTCAGGGGTCCGGGGAGCTGTTTTTT	CASSLEGQGSGELFF
TRBJ2-1	TRBV11-2	TRBD2	once	TGTGCCAGCAGCTTAGTGTCTAGCGGCAATGAGCAGTTCTTC	CASSLVSSGNEQFF
TRBJ1-1	TRBV6-5	TRBD1	once	TGTGCCAGCAGTTTTTCCGGGACAGGGGGCTATGGAGCTTTCTTT	CASSFSGTGGYGAFF
TRBJ2-1	TRBV6-5	TRBD1	NA	TGTGCCAGCAGTCTCCGGACAGGGGGCGATGAGCAGTTCTTC	CASSLRTGGDEQFF
TRBJ1-5	TRBV2	NA	NA	TGTGCCGGATCGCAGGGGCCCAATCAGCCCCAGCATTTT	CAGSQGPNQPQHF
TRBJ2-1	TRBV5-8	TRBD1	NA	TGTGCCAGCAGCGTTAGACAGGGGACGACCTCCTACAATGAGCAGTTCTTC	CASSVRQGTTSYNEQFF
TRBJ2-1	TRBV7-8	NA	NA	TGTGCCAGCAGCTTTATTCGGCACAATGAGCAGTTCTTC	CASSFIRHNEQFF
TRBJ1-5	TRBV5-5	NA	few	TGTGCCAGCAGCTTGGAACTGGACAGCCGGCTTAATCAGCCCCAGCATTTT	CASSLELDSRLNQPQHF
TRBJ2-6	TRBV19	NA	NA	TGTGCCAGTAGGAGTAGACCTACTGGGGCCAACGTCCTGACTTTC	CASRSRPTGANVLTF
TRBJ1-5	TRBV18	TRBD1	NA	TGTGCCAGCTCACCCCAGGGGGGCCATCAGCCCCAGCATTTT	CASSPQGGHQPQHF
TRBJ1-3	TRBV6-6	NA	NA	TGTGCCAGCAGCGAGGCGGACGGTGCCTCTGGAAACACCATATATTTT	CASSEADGASGNTIYF
TRBJ2-5	TRBV2	NA	NA	TGTGCCAGCAGCGCGGACTGGGAGACCCAGTACTTC	CASSADWETQYF
TRBJ2-1	TRBV19	NA	once	TGTGCCAGTAGTATTGCCCGCGACTCCTACAATGAGCAGTTCTTC	CASSIARDSYNEQFF
TRBJ2-1	TRBV7-8	TRBD2	NA	TGTGCCAGCAGCTGGGGGGGACTAGCGGAAAATGAGCAGTTCTTC	CASSWGGLAENEQFF
TRBJ1-2	TRBV6-1	NA	few	TGTGCCAGCAGTGAATACGGAGGCGGCTACACCTTC	CASSEYGGGYTF
TRBJ2-1	TRBV11-2	NA	NA	TGTGCCAGCAGCTTAGTTGGGGGGTTCTTC	CASSLVGGFF
TRBJ1-4	TRBV4-2	NA	few	TGTGCCAGCAGCCGAGAAGCAACTAATGAAAAACTGTTTTTT	CASSREATNEKLFF
TRBJ1-5	TRBV11-1	NA	NA	TGTGCCAGCAGCCAGAAGAATGACAGGAGCAATCAGCCCCAGCATTTT	CASSQKNDRSNQPQHF